This record covers a single TCR beta chain. What it recognizes is unknown. CDR3 size: 14 residues. The germline V gene has CDR1 SEHNR and CDR2 FQNEAQ (reference sequence). Trimming removed 5 bases at V and 4 bases at J, with 11 bases between. The data originate from a study of cytomegalovirus exposure and HLA in healthy donors. Study conclusions and caveats: It was fewer than 200 TCR beta chains that were listed as cytomegalovirus-associated. Usually a TCR sequence was rare, but some public TCRs were found in many donors. Later, TCR association rates were found to vary by HLA locus, highest for DRB1 and lowest for HLA-C.

The PCR ran on 60 Vbeta and 13 Jbeta primers. Profiling relied on immunoSEQ multiplex PCR, and the TCRdb table lists in-frame clones only, not all of them. The sample lists 150,000 to 200,000 clones, approximately 73% occurring once. The sequence was obtained from a woman aged 30 to 39 in good health and CMV-seropositive. The gene calls are TRBV7-9 and TRBJ2-2; TRBD2 is a possible D gene (5 bases). The sample consisted of PBMCs. CDR3 amino acids: CASSTLGVTGELFF. The CDR3 nucleotides read TGTGCCAGCAGCACCCTCGGGGTCACCGGGGAGCTGTTTTTT.